This is a list of T cell receptor beta chains from one sample in a study of blood T cell repertoires in COVID-19. Method: immunoSEQ multiplex PCR; TCRdb's copy keeps in-frame clones and lacks some. The sample lists hundreds of thousands of clones, less than 90% occurring once. The sample comprised peripheral blood. The receptors derive from a woman aged 55-70 years with COVID-19, enrolled during active disease. Each CDR3 is given with its conserved first and last residue. The order of the fields is clone size, D gene, V gene, J gene, CDR3 DNA, CDR3 protein. The D gene is left open where the match is weak. The listing skips clone size in some rows; elsewhere it reads once, few, many or a size class.

clone_size: NA
d_call: TRBD2
v_call: TRBV5-1
j_call: TRBJ2-7
cdr3_nt: TGCGCCAGCAGCTTGGAGGGTCTACGGGGGGCCTACGAGCAGTACTTC
cdr3_aa: CASSLEGLRGAYEQYF

clone_size: NA
d_call: NA
v_call: TRBV3-1/TRBV3-2
j_call: TRBJ1-5
cdr3_nt: TGTGCCAGCAGCCAAGATGTAGGGGGGCCCCAGCATTTT
cdr3_aa: CASSQDVGGPQHF

clone_size: once
d_call: TRBD2
v_call: TRBV5-4
j_call: TRBJ2-3
cdr3_nt: TGTGCCAGCAGCTTCCCTAGCGGGGAGCGCACAGATACGCAGTATTTT
cdr3_aa: CASSFPSGERTDTQYF

clone_size: NA
d_call: NA
v_call: TRBV2
j_call: TRBJ2-5
cdr3_nt: TGTGCCAGCAGTGCTAGGGGAGAGACCCAGTACTTC
cdr3_aa: CASSARGETQYF

clone_size: NA
d_call: NA
v_call: TRBV2
j_call: TRBJ1-5
cdr3_nt: TGTGCCAGCAGTACTGAGAGCAATCAGCCCCAGCATTTT
cdr3_aa: CASSTESNQPQHF

clone_size: NA
d_call: TRBD1
v_call: TRBV7-9
j_call: TRBJ2-7
cdr3_nt: TGTGCCAGCAGCCCCCCCTGGCAGGGGGCCTCCTACGAGCAGTACTTC
cdr3_aa: CASSPPWQGASYEQYF

clone_size: few
d_call: TRBD2
v_call: TRBV7-2
j_call: TRBJ2-7
cdr3_nt: TGTGCCAGCAGCCCGACTAGCGGGGGGGCGGGGGAGCAGTACTTC
cdr3_aa: CASSPTSGGAGEQYF

clone_size: few
d_call: NA
v_call: TRBV24-1
j_call: TRBJ2-1
cdr3_nt: TGTGCCACCAGTGATCCCGACACGCCCTACAATGAGCAGTTCTTC
cdr3_aa: CATSDPDTPYNEQFF

clone_size: NA
d_call: TRBD1
v_call: TRBV29-1
j_call: TRBJ1-6
cdr3_nt: TGCAGCGCACGGGACAGGGGAAATTCACCCCTCCACTTT
cdr3_aa: CSARDRGNSPLHF

clone_size: NA
d_call: TRBD2
v_call: TRBV5-1
j_call: TRBJ2-1
cdr3_nt: TGCGCCAGCAGCTTACGGCTAGCGGGGGAATCTGAGCAGTTCTTC
cdr3_aa: CASSLRLAGESEQFF

clone_size: NA
d_call: TRBD1
v_call: TRBV5-4
j_call: TRBJ2-5
cdr3_nt: TGTGCCAGCAGCCAGACAGGGAAGGAGGAGACCCAGTACTTC
cdr3_aa: CASSQTGKEETQYF

clone_size: NA
d_call: NA
v_call: TRBV19
j_call: TRBJ2-7
cdr3_nt: TGTGCCAGTAGTCTAGGGGACACTGACTACGAGCAGTACTTC
cdr3_aa: CASSLGDTDYEQYF

clone_size: NA
d_call: TRBD1
v_call: TRBV18
j_call: TRBJ2-7
cdr3_nt: TGTGCCAGCTCACCTACAGGGGGCTTCCCGACCTACGAGCAGTACTTC
cdr3_aa: CASSPTGGFPTYEQYF

clone_size: NA
d_call: NA
v_call: TRBV6-1
j_call: TRBJ1-1
cdr3_nt: TGTGCCAGCAGGGAAGGGCTGAACACTGAAGCTTTCTTT
cdr3_aa: CASREGLNTEAFF

clone_size: NA
d_call: NA
v_call: TRBV7-9
j_call: TRBJ2-7
cdr3_nt: TGTGCCAGCAGCTTAGAGGCTTCAGGGGATCACGAGCAGTACTTC
cdr3_aa: CASSLEASGDHEQYF

clone_size: NA
d_call: NA
v_call: TRBV5-4
j_call: TRBJ2-2
cdr3_nt: TGTGCCAGCACCCTAGGGGGGGGCCCGAACACCGGGGAGCTGTTTTTT
cdr3_aa: CASTLGGGPNTGELFF

clone_size: NA
d_call: TRBD1
v_call: TRBV5-1
j_call: TRBJ2-4
cdr3_nt: TGCGCCAGCAGCTTGGTCCCCCCGGGACAGGGGAACATTCAGTACTTC
cdr3_aa: CASSLVPPGQGNIQYF

clone_size: NA
d_call: NA
v_call: TRBV6-5
j_call: TRBJ1-2
cdr3_nt: TGTGCCAGCAGTTACTCGGGCAGTTCATCTAACTATGGCTACACCTTC
cdr3_aa: CASSYSGSSSNYGYTF

clone_size: NA
d_call: NA
v_call: TRBV5-1
j_call: TRBJ1-1
cdr3_nt: TGCGCCAGCAGCGAAATGCCAGGGGCTGGGAACACTGAAGCTTTCTTT
cdr3_aa: CASSEMPGAGNTEAFF

clone_size: NA
d_call: NA
v_call: TRBV5-1
j_call: TRBJ2-1
cdr3_nt: TGCGCCAGCAGGCAAAGCGGTGGTGTACACAATGAGCAGTTCTTC
cdr3_aa: CASRQSGGVHNEQFF

clone_size: NA
d_call: NA
v_call: TRBV12-3/TRBV12-4
j_call: TRBJ1-1
cdr3_nt: TGTGCCAGCACCTGGGACACCGAAGCTTTCTTT
cdr3_aa: CASTWDTEAFF

clone_size: NA
d_call: TRBD1
v_call: TRBV7-9
j_call: TRBJ1-2
cdr3_nt: TGTGCCAGCAGCCGGGGACAGGGTTCTGGCTACACCTTC
cdr3_aa: CASSRGQGSGYTF